This T cell receptor (beta chain) was found in a study of radiotherapy plus CTLA-4 blockade in lung cancer. Study in general: Patients showed objective responses in under 20% of cases and disease control in less than 35%. General study findings and limits: Reported findings show early blood T cell clone dynamics, with interferon-beta, best predicted response. TCR clones originating in tumors grew in number in blood after radiotherapy plus ipilimumab.

Germline CDR1 is SNHLY and CDR2 is FYNNEI. Trimming took 2 bases from V and 10 from J, leaving 14 bases between them. CDR3 length equals 13 residues. The data were produced by immunoSEQ multiplex PCR, yet TCRdb's version contains in-frame clones alone and is incomplete. The table records tens of thousands of clones, more than 75% of them present only once. The study gave focal radiation plus ipilimumab CTLA-4 blockade to patients with chemo-refractory metastatic non-small-cell lung cancer. Concerning this clone itself: The antigen is unknown.

The TCR sequence derives from a human donor with non-small cell lung cancer that progressed on radiotherapy plus ipilimumab. J is TRBJ1-1 and V is TRBV2, with D unclear. The material was peripheral blood, obtained from a patient treated with radiotherapy plus ipilimumab. The CDR3 region is CASSERFARRAFF. In nucleotides, the CDR3 is TGTGCCAGCAGTGAACGGTTCGCCCGGCGAGCTTTCTTT.